Below are 21 T cell receptor beta chains sequenced from a single sample in a study of cytomegalovirus exposure and HLA in healthy donors. Use of 60 Vbeta and 13 Jbeta primers characterized the PCR. Here immunoSEQ multiplex PCR was the method, and the copy in TCRdb shows in-frame clones only, minus some. The table lists about 74,000 clones. The sequenced sample was PBMCs. Receptors originate from a female donor in good health and CMV-seropositive.

This rearrangement joins TRBV10-3 to TRBJ1-1; D is possibly TRBD1 (5 bases). Trimming removed 4 bases from V and 3 bases from J, with 12 bases in between. The CDR3 covers 14 residues. Per the germline V gene, CDR1 is ENHRY and CDR2 is SYGVKD. CDR3 bases: TGTGCCATCAGTGGCCAGGGCGGGGACACTGAAGCTTTCTTT. Its protein product is CAISGQGGDTEAFF.

The V call is TRBV25-1, the J call TRBJ2-3; D may be TRBD1 (5 bases). The CDR3 covers 15 residues. The germline gives CDR1 MGHDK, CDR2 SYGVNS. Between the trimmed V and J ends, which lost 3 bases and 4 bases, there was a span of 14 bases. The CDR3, as DNA: TGTGCCAGCAGTGACTACGCCTCAGGGTCAGATACGCAGTATTTT. Residues: CASSDYASGSDTQYF.

The rearrangement joins TRBV11-3 to TRBJ2-3; TRBD2 aligns across 8 bases. Germline lookup yields CDR1 SGHNT and CDR2 YENEEA. V shed 2 bases, J shed 2 bases, and the junction held 6 bases outside the gene matches. The CDR3 totals 16 residues. The DNA of the CDR3 is TGTGCCAGCAGCTTAAACGGGGGGGCCACCACAGATACGCAGTATTTT. Translating it yields CASSLNGGATTDTQYF.

The chain is built from TRBV5-4 and TRBJ1-3; 12 nucleotides line up with TRBD1. In germline, CDR1 is SGHNT, CDR2 YYREEE (reference sequence). Trimming removed 4 bases from V and 1 base from J; junction bases left unmatched: 6. This CDR3 has 17 residues. DNA of the CDR3: TGTGCCAGCAGCGGACCGGGACAGGGGGCGTCTGGAAACACCATATATTTT. Protein product: CASSGPGQGASGNTIYF.

Here the CDR3 DNA reads TGTGCCTGGAGTGTTAAAGGGTCGGGACACCAGTATAGCAATCAGCCCCAGCATTTT. Amino acid sequence: CAWSVKGSGHQYSNQPQHF. J is TRBJ1-5 and V is TRBV30, with D possibly being TRBD1 (6 bases). This CDR3 is 19 amino acids long. CDR1 is GTSNPN and CDR2 is SVGIG in the germline V gene (reference sequence). The V gene lost 0 bases and the J gene lost 0 bases, with 21 bases spanning the gap.

The genes are TRBV5-6 and TRBJ2-1; D unclear. CDR1 SGHDT and CDR2 YYEEEE come from the germline V gene. The CDR3 has 16 amino acids. V shed 3 bases and J shed 3 bases, with 16 bases lying between them. CDR3 bases: TGTGCCAGCAGCTCCAGAGGAGTACACCGCTACAATGAGCAGTTCTTC. This codes for CASSSRGVHRYNEQFF. The variable domain in full, with the rest retrieved from reference TRBV5-6 and TRBJ2-1, is DAGVTQSPTHLIKTRGQQVTLRCSPKSGHDTVSWYQQALGQGPQFIFQYYEEEERQRGNFPDRFSGHQFPNYSSELNVNALLLGDSALYLCASSSRGVHRYNEQFFGPGTRLTVL.

The chain combines TRBV2 with TRBJ2-7, with D perhaps matching TRBD2 (5 bases). V was shortened by 4 bases and J by 0 bases, with 7 bases between the two germline ends. The CDR3 is 13 residues long. Germline loops: CDR1 SNHLY, CDR2 FYNNEI. This CDR3 reads CASSVEVSYEQYF. Written as DNA, the CDR3 is TGTGCCAGCAGTGTGGAGGTCTCCTACGAGCAGTACTTC.

This chain uses TRBV10-3 with TRBJ2-2, with 10 bases fitting TRBD1. Germline trimming cut 10 bases from V and 2 bases from J; bases unmatched to any gene: 13. Germline V CDR1 and CDR2: ENHRY, SYGVKD. This CDR3 is 17 amino acids long. Here the CDR3 DNA reads TGTGCCACCGGGACAGGGGTAGCCGACCGTAACACCGGGGAGCTGTTTTTT. Translation gives CATGTGVADRNTGELFF.

The chain is built from TRBV28 and TRBJ1-6; D may be TRBD1 (5 bases). V lost 7 bases to trimming and J lost 6 bases, with 10 bases between them. This CDR3 has 13 amino acids. Germline CDR1 MDHEN, CDR2 SYDVKM. The CDR3 bases are TGTGCCAGCATCCCCAGGGTTAATTCACCCCTCCACTTT. Translating gives CASIPRVNSPLHF.

V and J are TRBV28 and TRBJ2-7; 13 bases fit TRBD2. J gave up 2 bases and V 3 bases, and 4 bases lay outside the gene matches. The V gene's germline CDR1 is MDHEN and CDR2 SYDVKM. CDR3 length: 16 amino acids. As DNA, the CDR3 is TGTGCCAGCAGTTTCCTCGGACTAGCGGGAGCCTACGAGCAGTACTTC. This encodes CASSFLGLAGAYEQYF.

As DNA, the CDR3 is TGTGCCTTCCTTGAGGAAGAGGACTATGGCTACACCTTC. This gives the protein CAFLEEEDYGYTF. The chain joins TRBV30 to TRBJ1-2; D gene ambiguous. V lost 7 bases to trimming and J lost 3 bases, with 15 bases between them. Germline values: CDR1 GTSNPN, CDR2 SVGIG (reference sequence). The CDR3 is 13 residues long.

This chain uses TRBV9 with TRBJ2-1; D gene ambiguous. This CDR3 has 12 amino acids. CDR1 is SGDLS and CDR2 is YYNGEE in the germline V gene. The ends were cut back, 0 bases at V and 10 bases at J, with 8 bases in the middle. The CDR3 loop is CASSVASREQFF. The CDR3 nucleotides read TGTGCCAGCAGCGTAGCTAGTCGAGAGCAGTTCTTC.

V is TRBV19 and J is TRBJ1-5, with D unclear. Germline V lookup: CDR1 LNHDA, CDR2 SQIVND (reference sequence). V gave up 3 bases and J gave up 2 bases, with 14 bases separating them. The length of the CDR3 is 16 residues. The CDR3 loop reads CASSIRGRFGNQPQHF. CDR3 nucleotide sequence: TGTGCCAGTAGTATTAGAGGGCGTTTTGGCAATCAGCCCCAGCATTTT.

The chain links TRBV2 to TRBJ1-5; TRBD1 might be the D (6 bases). The CDR3 is 15 amino acids. V gave up 6 bases and J gave up 1 base, with 13 bases separating them. Per the germline V gene, CDR1 is SNHLY and CDR2 is FYNNEI. The CDR3 sequence is CASRVGGVSNQPQHF. The CDR3 coding sequence is TGTGCCAGCAGAGTAGGGGGAGTGAGCAATCAGCCCCAGCATTTT.

The chain is built from TRBV11-3 and TRBJ1-1; D is ambiguous. The V gene's germline CDR1 is SGHNT and CDR2 YENEEA. With 4 bases removed from V and 1 base from J, the gap between germline ends came to 4 bases. This CDR3 spans 12 amino acids. The DNA for the CDR3 is TGTGCCAGCAGCTCGAGGAACACTGAAGCTTTCTTT. It is translated as CASSSRNTEAFF.

The chain links TRBV19 to TRBJ1-4; no reliable D call. Trimming stripped 4 bases from V and 8 bases from J, with 11 bases between. The CDR3 extends over 13 amino acids. Germline CDR1 is LNHDA and CDR2 is SQIVND (reference sequence). Written as DNA, the CDR3 is TGTGCCAGTAGTACCTCCGGAGGAGAAAAACTGTTTTTT. Protein sequence: CASSTSGGEKLFF.

This chain uses TRBV9 with TRBJ2-7; 11 positions match TRBD1. V lost 0 bases to trimming and J lost 2 bases; unmatched junction nucleotides: 1. The CDR3 sequence is 15 residues long. Germline-derived CDR1 and CDR2 are SGDLS and YYNGEE. The CDR3: CASSVGGQGAYEQYF. The CDR3 nucleotides are TGTGCCAGCAGCGTAGGGGGACAGGGGGCCTACGAGCAGTACTTC. The variable domain in full, completed from reference TRBV9 and TRBJ2-7, reads DSGVTQTPKHLITATGQRVTLRCSPRSGDLSVYWYQQSLDQGLQFLIQYYNGEERAKGNILERFSAQQFPDLHSELNLSSLELGDSALYFCASSVGGQGAYEQYFGPGTRLTVT.

The rearrangement joins TRBV6-5 to TRBJ1-1; perhaps TRBD1 as D (6 bases). Deletions cut 2 bases from V and 1 base from J, with 14 bases between. The germline V gene has CDR1 MNHEY and CDR2 SVGAGI. The CDR3 is 16 amino acids. DNA for the CDR3: TGTGCCAGCAGTTACACCTGGACAGTCGGGAACACTGAAGCTTTCTTT. Translating it yields CASSYTWTVGNTEAFF.

The chain combines TRBV5-4 with TRBJ2-1; 7 bases align to TRBD2. Germline V gene sequence: CDR1 SGHNT, CDR2 YYREEE (reference sequence). The CDR3 is 17 amino acids. J gave up 3 bases and V 1 base, and 10 bases lay outside the gene matches. The DNA for the CDR3 is TGTGCCAGCAGCTTGCGCATATTTGCGGGAGACTACAATGAGCAGTTCTTC. Protein sequence: CASSLRIFAGDYNEQFF. Filled out from reference TRBV5-4 and TRBJ2-1, the complete variable domain reads ETGVTQSPTHLIKTRGQQVTLRCSSQSGHNTVSWYQQALGQGPQFIFQYYREEENGRGNFPPRFSGLQFPNYSSELNVNALELDDSALYLCASSLRIFAGDYNEQFFGPGTRLTVL.

The chain is built from TRBV5-4 and TRBJ1-1; tentative D call: TRBD1 (6 bases). Germline CDR1 is SGHNT and CDR2 is YYREEE (reference sequence). Between the trimmed V and J ends, which lost 4 bases and 4 bases, there was a span of 17 bases. This CDR3 is built from 15 residues. The CDR3 is CASSPEQGAGTEAFF. The CDR3, as DNA: TGTGCCAGCAGCCCCGAACAGGGTGCGGGCACTGAAGCTTTCTTT.

The chain recombines TRBV5-6 with TRBJ1-6; 9 bases are a match to TRBD1. The CDR3 extends over 15 amino acids. Germline CDR1 is SGHDT and CDR2 is YYEEEE. Germline trimming cut 6 bases from V and 10 bases from J; bases unmatched to any gene: 11. The CDR3 nucleotides are TGTGCCAGCAACCCCGGGACAGGGCACTCCTCACCCCTCCACTTT. The encoded protein is CASNPGTGHSSPLHF.